The 5 T cell receptor beta chains presented below share a single source sample, sequenced in a study of blood T cell repertoires in COVID-19. Here immunoSEQ multiplex PCR was the method, and the copy in TCRdb shows in-frame clones only, minus some. In the table there are about 240,000 clones, about 85% of which are singletons. The source material was peripheral blood. Source of these receptors: a man aged 55-75 years who had recovered from COVID-19.

This clone was detected once. The chain carries TRBV6-2 or TRBV6-3 and TRBJ1-1; unclear D gene. Germline V gene sequence: CDR1 MNHEY, CDR2 SVGEGT. The CDR3 has 19 amino acids. Trimming removed 0 bases at V and 4 bases at J, with 24 bases between. In DNA form, the CDR3 reads TGTGCCAGCAGTTACTCTTTACGCTTTGCCAGGCCCTCGAGCACTGAAGCTTTCTTT. Translating gives CASSYSLRFARPSSTEAFF.

V usage is TRBV10-3 and J usage is TRBJ2-7; 7 bases fit TRBD1. The CDR3 spans 13 residues. CDR1 is ENHRY and CDR2 is SYGVKD in the germline V gene. The junction had 6 bases not matched to a gene; V was cut back by 4 bases and J by 6 bases. CDR3 region: CAISAGQTGEQYF. CDR3 nucleotides: TGTGCCATCAGTGCGGGACAGACTGGCGAGCAGTACTTC.

The genes are TRBV10-3 and TRBJ2-7, with a possible D match to TRBD2 (6 bases). The CDR3 covers 15 residues. Per germline, CDR1 ENHRY and CDR2 SYGVKD. V lost 3 bases and J lost 4, with 16 bases in between. CDR3 amino acids: CAISDPGEVEYEQYV. CDR3 in DNA: TGTGCCATCAGTGACCCGGGAGAAGTTGAGTACGAGCAGTACGTC.

This clone was observed a few times. The chain uses TRBV5-6 and TRBJ1-4, with 8 bases lining up with TRBD1. V gave up 6 bases and J gave up 7 bases; unmatched junction bases: 17. The CDR3 consists of 17 residues. CDR1 is SGHDT, CDR2 YYEEEE, per germline. CDR3 in amino acids: CASTLARWTGRREKLFF. CDR3 DNA sequence: TGTGCCAGCACCCTAGCGCGTTGGACAGGGAGGCGTGAAAAACTGTTTTTT.

CDR3 in DNA: TGCGCCAGCAGCTCGAGTAGCTACGAGCAGTACTTC. It encodes CASSSSSYEQYF. This chain connects TRBV5-1 to TRBJ2-7; no definite D call. The CDR3 runs to 12 residues. Germline-derived CDR1 and CDR2 are SGHRS and YFSETQ. Trimming took 3 bases from V and 3 from J, leaving 7 bases between them.